This TCR beta chain appears in the sequencing data of a study of siplizumab effects on memory and regulatory T cells. Findings and caveats of the study: Naive T cells seemed more diverse than memory cells; they also seemed major alloresponse contributors. Proliferating Tregs in siplizumab cultures were never verified as suppressive.

With respect to this clone: Its target is not known.

Sequencing used immunoSEQ multiplex PCR; TCRdb keeps in-frame clones, though not all of them. The top ten hold over 1% of the sample, which has some 100,000 clones, 94% seen once. The V segment lost 4 bases and the J segment 7 bases; nucleotides outside the gene matches: 7. Germline lookup yields CDR1 MDHEN and CDR2 SYDVKM. The CDR3 loop spans 16 amino acids. The J gene is TRBJ2-2, the V gene TRBV28; 12 nucleotides line up with TRBD2. Input material: non-Treg CD4+ T cells sorted from blood. The source is a human donor in good health. The CDR3 protein is CASSSSGRALGGELFF. For the CDR3, the DNA is TGTGCCAGCAGTTCTAGCGGGAGGGCCCTCGGCGGGGAGCTGTTTTTT.